The TCR beta chain described here comes from a study of identical twins. MiXCR was run by TCRdb on the 5' RACE reads, yielding one entry per CDR3 protein. The sample includes 510,000 or so distinct CDR3 sequences, 12% to 15% of them seen just once. The sample holds one count of this clonotype. V was trimmed by 3 bases and J by 2 bases, leaving 19 bases between them. The CDR3 extends over 17 amino acids. The same data also contributed to another study, on yellow fever vaccine responses in identical twins.

The genes are TRBV12-3 or TRBV12-4 and TRBJ1-1; D is perhaps TRBD1 (5 bases). This TCR derives from a woman aged 18-29 years in good health. Source material: CD4+ T cells sorted from blood. The DNA of the CDR3 is TGTGCCAGCAGTTTGGGGCGTTGGGGTATGGAAAACACTGAAGCTTTCTTT. This codes for CASSLGRWGMENTEAFF.